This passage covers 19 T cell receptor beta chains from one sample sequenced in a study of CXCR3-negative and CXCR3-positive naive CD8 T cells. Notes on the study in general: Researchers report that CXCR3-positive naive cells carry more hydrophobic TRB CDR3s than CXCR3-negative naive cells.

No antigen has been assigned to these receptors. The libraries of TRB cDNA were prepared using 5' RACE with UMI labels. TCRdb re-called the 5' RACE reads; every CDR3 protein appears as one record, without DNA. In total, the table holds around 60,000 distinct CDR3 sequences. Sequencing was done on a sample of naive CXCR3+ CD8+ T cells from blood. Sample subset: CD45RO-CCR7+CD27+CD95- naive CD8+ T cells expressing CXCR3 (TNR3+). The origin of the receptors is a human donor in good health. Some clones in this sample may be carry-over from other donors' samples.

The CDR3 here is CSGETWEGGSYEQYF. The chain combines TRBV29-1 with TRBJ2-7; TCRdb selects TRBD2, and the lack of DNA leaves this call unchecked. The germline V gene encodes CDR1 SQVTM and CDR2 ANQGSEA. The CDR3 is made up of 15 amino acids.

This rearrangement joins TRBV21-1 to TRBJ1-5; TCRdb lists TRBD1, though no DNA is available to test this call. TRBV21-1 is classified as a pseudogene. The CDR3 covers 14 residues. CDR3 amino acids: CASSLRGGGQPQHF.

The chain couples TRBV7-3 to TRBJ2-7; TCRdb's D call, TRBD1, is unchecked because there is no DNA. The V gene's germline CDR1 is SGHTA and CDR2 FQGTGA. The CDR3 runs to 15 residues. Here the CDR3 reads CASSLNPDRHYEQYF.

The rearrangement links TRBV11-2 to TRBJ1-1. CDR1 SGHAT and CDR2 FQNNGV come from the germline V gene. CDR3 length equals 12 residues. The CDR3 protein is CASSLLLTEAFF.

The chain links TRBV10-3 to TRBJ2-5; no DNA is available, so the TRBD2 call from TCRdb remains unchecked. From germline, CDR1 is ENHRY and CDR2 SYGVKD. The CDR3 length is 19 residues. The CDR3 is CAISAGRAQTSGSQETQYF.

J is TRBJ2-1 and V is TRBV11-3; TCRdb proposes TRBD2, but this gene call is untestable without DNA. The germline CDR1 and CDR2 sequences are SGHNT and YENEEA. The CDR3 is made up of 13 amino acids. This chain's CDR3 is CASSLDPEGEQFF.

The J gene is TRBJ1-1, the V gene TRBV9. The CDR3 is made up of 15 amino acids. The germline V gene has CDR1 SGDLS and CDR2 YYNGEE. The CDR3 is CASSVDSVLNTEAFF. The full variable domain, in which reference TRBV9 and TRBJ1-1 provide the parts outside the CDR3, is DSGVTQTPKHLITATGQRVTLRCSPRSGDLSVYWYQQSLDQGLQFLIQYYNGEERAKGNILERFSAQQFPDLHSELNLSSLELGDSALYFCASSVDSVLNTEAFFGQGTRLTVV.

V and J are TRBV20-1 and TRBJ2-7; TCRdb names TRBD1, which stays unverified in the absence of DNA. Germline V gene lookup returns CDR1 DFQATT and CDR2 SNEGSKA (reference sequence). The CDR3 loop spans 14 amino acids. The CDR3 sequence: CSAKTRDNSYEQYF.

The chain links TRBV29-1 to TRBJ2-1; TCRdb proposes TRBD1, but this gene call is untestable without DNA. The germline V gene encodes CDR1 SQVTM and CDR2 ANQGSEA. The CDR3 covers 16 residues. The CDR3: CSVEGTGARRWNEQFF.

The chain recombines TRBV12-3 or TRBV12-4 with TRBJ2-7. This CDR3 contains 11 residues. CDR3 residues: CASSSVIEQYF.

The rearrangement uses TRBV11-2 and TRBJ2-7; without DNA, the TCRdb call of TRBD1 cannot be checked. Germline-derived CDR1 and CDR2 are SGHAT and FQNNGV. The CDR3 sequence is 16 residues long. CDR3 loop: CASSFWTGENYNEQYF.

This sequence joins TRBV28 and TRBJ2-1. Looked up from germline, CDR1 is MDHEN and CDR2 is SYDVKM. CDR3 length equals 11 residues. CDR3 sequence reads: CASSLAVEQFF.

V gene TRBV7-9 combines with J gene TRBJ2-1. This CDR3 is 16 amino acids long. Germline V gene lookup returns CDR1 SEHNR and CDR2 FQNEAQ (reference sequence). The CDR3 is CASSLVTGNSYNEQFF.

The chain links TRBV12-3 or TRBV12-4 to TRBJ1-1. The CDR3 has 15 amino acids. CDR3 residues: CTSSLAPEGFTEAFF.

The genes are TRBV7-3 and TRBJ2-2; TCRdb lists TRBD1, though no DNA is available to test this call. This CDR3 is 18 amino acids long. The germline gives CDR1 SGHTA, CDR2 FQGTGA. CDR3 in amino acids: CASRRLPGQGDGTGELFF.

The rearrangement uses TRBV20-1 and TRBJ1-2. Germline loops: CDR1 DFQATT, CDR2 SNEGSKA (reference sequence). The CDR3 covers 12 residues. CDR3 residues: CSARWGNYGYTF.

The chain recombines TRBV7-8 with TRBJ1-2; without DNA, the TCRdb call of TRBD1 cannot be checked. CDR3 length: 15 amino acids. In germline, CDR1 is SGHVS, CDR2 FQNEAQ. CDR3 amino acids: CASSRVGQTLYGYTF.

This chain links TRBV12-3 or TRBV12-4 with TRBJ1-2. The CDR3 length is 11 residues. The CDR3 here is CASSPPYGYTF.

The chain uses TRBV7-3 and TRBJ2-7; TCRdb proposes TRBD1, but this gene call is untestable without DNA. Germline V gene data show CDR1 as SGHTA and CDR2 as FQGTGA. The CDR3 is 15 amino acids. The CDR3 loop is CASSLDEGAAYEQYF.